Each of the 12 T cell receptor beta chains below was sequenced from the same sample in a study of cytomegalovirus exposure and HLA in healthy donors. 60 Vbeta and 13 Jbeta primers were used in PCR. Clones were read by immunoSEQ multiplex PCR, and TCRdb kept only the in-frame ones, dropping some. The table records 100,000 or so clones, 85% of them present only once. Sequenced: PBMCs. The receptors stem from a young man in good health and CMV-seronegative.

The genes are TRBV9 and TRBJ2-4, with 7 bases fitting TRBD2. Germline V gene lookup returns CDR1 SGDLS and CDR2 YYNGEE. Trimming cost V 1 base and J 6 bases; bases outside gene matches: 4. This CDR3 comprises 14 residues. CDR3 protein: CASSVTSDRNIQYF. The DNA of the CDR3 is TGTGCCAGCAGCGTAACTAGCGATAGAAACATTCAGTACTTC.

The DNA for the CDR3 is TGCGCCAGCAGCCAAGCAGTGACTCACCCCTACGAGCAGTACTTC. This gives the protein CASSQAVTHPYEQYF. The chain is built from TRBV4-1 and TRBJ2-7; no clear D. Germline V gene sequence: CDR1 MGHRA, CDR2 YSYEKL. The length of the CDR3 is 15 residues. V dropped 1 base and J dropped 2 bases, with 12 bases sitting between them.

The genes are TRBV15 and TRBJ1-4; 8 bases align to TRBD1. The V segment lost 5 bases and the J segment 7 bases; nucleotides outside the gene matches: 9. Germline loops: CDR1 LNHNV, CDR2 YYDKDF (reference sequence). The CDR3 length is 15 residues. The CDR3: CATSVRGRVGEKLFF. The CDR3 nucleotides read TGTGCCACCAGCGTCAGGGGGCGGGTTGGTGAAAAACTGTTTTTT.

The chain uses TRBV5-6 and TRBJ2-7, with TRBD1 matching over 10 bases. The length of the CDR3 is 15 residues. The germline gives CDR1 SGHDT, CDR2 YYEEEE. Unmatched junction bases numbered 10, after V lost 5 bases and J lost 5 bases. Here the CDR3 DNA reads TGTGCCAGCAGTATTGGTCCGGGACAGGGGAACGAGCAGTACTTC. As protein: CASSIGPGQGNEQYF.

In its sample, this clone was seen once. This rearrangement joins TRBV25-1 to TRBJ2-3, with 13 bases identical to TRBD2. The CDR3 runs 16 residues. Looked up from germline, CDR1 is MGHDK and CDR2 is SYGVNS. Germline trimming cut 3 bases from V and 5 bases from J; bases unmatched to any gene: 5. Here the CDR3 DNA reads TGTGCCAGCAGTGACACTAGCGGGAGGGCCGGAGATACGCAGTATTTT. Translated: CASSDTSGRAGDTQYF.

CDR3 loop: CASSFDSSTDTQYF. CDR3 bases: TGTGCCAGCAGCTTTGACAGCAGCACAGATACGCAGTATTTT. The rearrangement joins TRBV7-2 to TRBJ2-3; TRBD1 is a possible D gene (5 bases). The germline gives CDR1 SGHTA, CDR2 FQGNSA. CDR3 length: 14 residues. The V end lost 3 bases, the J end lost 0 bases, and 7 bases lay between the germline ends.

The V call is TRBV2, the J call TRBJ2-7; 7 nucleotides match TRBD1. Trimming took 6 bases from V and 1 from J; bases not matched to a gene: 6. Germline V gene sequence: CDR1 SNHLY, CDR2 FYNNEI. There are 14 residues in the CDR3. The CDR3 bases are TGTGCCAGCAGGCCGGGACAGAGTTCCTACGAGCAGTACTTC. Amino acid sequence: CASRPGQSSYEQYF.

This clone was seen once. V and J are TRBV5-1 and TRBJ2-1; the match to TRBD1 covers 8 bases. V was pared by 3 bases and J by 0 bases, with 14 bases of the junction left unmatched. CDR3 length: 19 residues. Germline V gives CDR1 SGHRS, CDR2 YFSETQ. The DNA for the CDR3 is TGCGCCAGCAGCTGGCCCGGGACAGGCCCTATAAACTCCTACAATGAGCAGTTCTTC. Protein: CASSWPGTGPINSYNEQFF. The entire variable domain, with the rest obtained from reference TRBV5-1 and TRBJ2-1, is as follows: KAGVTQTPRYLIKTRGQQVTLSCSPISGHRSVSWYQQTPGQGLQFLFEYFSETQRNKGNFPGRFSGRQFSNSRSEMNVSTLELGDSALYLCASSWPGTGPINSYNEQFFGPGTRLTVL.

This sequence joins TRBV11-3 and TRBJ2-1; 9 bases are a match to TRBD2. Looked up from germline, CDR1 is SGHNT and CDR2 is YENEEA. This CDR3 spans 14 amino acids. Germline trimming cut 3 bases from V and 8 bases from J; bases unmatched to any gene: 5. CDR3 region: CASSFGGGAYEQFF. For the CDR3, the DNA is TGTGCCAGCAGCTTCGGCGGGGGGGCTTATGAGCAGTTCTTC. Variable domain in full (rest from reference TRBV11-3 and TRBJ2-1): EAGVVQSPRYKIIEKKQPVAFWCNPISGHNTLYWYLQNLGQGPELLIRYENEEAVDDSQLPKDRFSAERLKGVDSTLKIQPAELGDSAVYLCASSFGGGAYEQFFGPGTRLTVL.

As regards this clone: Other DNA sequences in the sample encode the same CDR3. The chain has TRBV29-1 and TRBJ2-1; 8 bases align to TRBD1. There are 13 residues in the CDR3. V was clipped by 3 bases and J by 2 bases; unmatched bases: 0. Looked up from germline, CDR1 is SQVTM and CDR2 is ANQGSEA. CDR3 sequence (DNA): TGCAGCGTTGACAGGGGGCCCTACAATGAGCAGTTCTTC. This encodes CSVDRGPYNEQFF.

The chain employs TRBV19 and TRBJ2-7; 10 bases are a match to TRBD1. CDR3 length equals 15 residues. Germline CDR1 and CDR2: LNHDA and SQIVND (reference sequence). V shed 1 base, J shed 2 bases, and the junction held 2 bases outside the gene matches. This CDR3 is CASSIGQGATYEQYF. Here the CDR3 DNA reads TGTGCCAGTAGTATAGGACAGGGGGCGACCTACGAGCAGTACTTC.

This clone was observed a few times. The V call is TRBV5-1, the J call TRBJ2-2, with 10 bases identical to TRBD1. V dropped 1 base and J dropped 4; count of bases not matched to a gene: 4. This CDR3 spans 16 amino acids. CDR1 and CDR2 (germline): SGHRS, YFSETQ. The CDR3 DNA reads TGCGCCAGCAGCTTGACCGGGACAGGGGTCACCGGGGAGCTGTTTTTT. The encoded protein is CASSLTGTGVTGELFF.